This record covers a single T cell receptor (beta chain). As yet, its antigen is unknown. These data are taken from a study of cytomegalovirus exposure and HLA in healthy donors. Study-wide results and caveats: It is likely that the observed cluster of highly shared sequence variants was a sequencing artifact. An analysis that came later showed most CMV-associated TCR beta chains appearing HLA-restricted. For most TCR beta V segments, an earlier analysis put the productive rate at about 87% or about 30% of the time. Many donors shared some public TCRs, even though most TCR sequences were rare.

The CDR3 spans 14 residues. Trimming removed 4 bases at V and 0 bases at J, with 10 bases between. The V gene's germline CDR1 is SGHRS and CDR2 YFSETQ. The PCR employed 60 Vbeta primers together with 13 Jbeta primers. Sequencing was performed with immunoSEQ multiplex PCR; in TCRdb, only in-frame clones are kept and a portion is missing. The sample lists 200,000 to 250,000 clones, 78% seen once, with less than 0.6% in the top ten. The TCR comes from a boy younger than 18 in good health and CMV-seronegative. Source material: PBMCs. The rearrangement uses TRBV5-1 and TRBJ1-1; tentatively, D is TRBD1 (6 bases). The CDR3 sequence: CASSEGQMNTEAFF. In nucleotides, the CDR3 is TGCGCCAGCAGCGAAGGACAGATGAACACTGAAGCTTTCTTT.